A selection of T cell receptor beta chains follows, all from one sample in a study of T cell responses to AZD1222 COVID-19 vaccine. Sequencing used immunoSEQ multiplex PCR; TCRdb keeps in-frame clones, though not all of them. Of some 120,000 clones in the sample, approximately 84% were seen once. The material sequenced was peripheral blood, taken on day 0 of AZD1222 vaccination. The receptor source for this set is an adult in good health. Both conserved end residues are part of each CDR3. A D gene is named only where the DNA matches it firmly. Clone size is not always given. Where it is, it says once, few, many or a class for expanded clones.

17,TRBJ1-4,NA,TRBV7-6,NA,CASSLVQGPPTNEKLFF,TGTGCCAGCAGCTTAGTACAGGGCCCGCCAACTAATGAAAAACTGTTTTTT
18,TRBJ2-7,TRBD2,TRBV5-1,NA,CASSPGRTSGRSPYEQYF,TGCGCCAGCAGCCCTGGTCGGACTAGCGGGAGGTCCCCCTACGAGCAGTACTTC
13,TRBJ1-5,NA,TRBV30,NA,CAWAGGGVQPQHF,TGTGCCTGGGCGGGGGGGGGCGTCCAGCCCCAGCATTTT
13,TRBJ1-3,TRBD1,TRBV12-3/TRBV12-4,NA,CASSRQGQNTIYF,TGTGCCAGCAGCAGACAGGGCCAAAACACCATATATTTT
15,TRBJ1-5,TRBD1,TRBV4-3,NA,CASSLRQGDNQPQHF,TGCGCCAGCAGCCTCCGACAGGGGGATAATCAGCCCCAGCATTTT
18,TRBJ2-6,NA,TRBV6-1,NA,CASSAEGHSLSGANVLTF,TGTGCCAGCAGTGCAGAGGGACACAGCCTCTCTGGGGCCAACGTCCTGACTTTC
13,TRBJ2-1,NA,TRBV7-2,NA,CASSLAEGIEQFF,TGTGCCAGCAGCTTAGCAGAAGGGATTGAGCAGTTCTTC
15,TRBJ2-3,NA,TRBV27,once,CASSSPRQRTDTQYF,TGTGCCAGCAGTTCACCAAGACAGCGCACAGATACGCAGTATTTT
13,TRBJ1-2,NA,TRBV3-1/TRBV3-2,NA,CASSQDSRGGYTF,TGTGCCAGCAGCCAAGATAGCAGGGGTGGCTACACCTTC
14,TRBJ2-1,NA,TRBV6-5,NA,CASSLRVAGNEQFF,TGTGCCAGCAGTCTCCGCGTTGCGGGAAATGAGCAGTTCTTC
13,TRBJ2-5,NA,TRBV28,NA,CASSYVSRETQYF,TGTGCCAGCAGTTATGTGTCTAGGGAGACCCAGTACTTC
12,TRBJ2-5,NA,TRBV12-3/TRBV12-4,NA,CASSLSPETQYF,TGTGCCAGCAGTTTAAGCCCAGAGACCCAGTACTTC
14,TRBJ2-2,NA,TRBV30,NA,CAWSVGESAGELFF,TGTGCCTGGAGTGTGGGGGAAAGCGCCGGGGAGCTGTTTTTT
13,TRBJ2-5,NA,TRBV5-4,NA,CASSFLQQETQYF,TGTGCCAGCAGCTTTCTCCAACAAGAGACCCAGTACTTC
15,TRBJ2-3,NA,TRBV9,NA,CASSVSSTAPDTQYF,TGTGCCAGCAGCGTTAGTAGTACGGCGCCAGATACGCAGTATTTT
14,TRBJ2-3,NA,TRBV6-5,NA,CASRLALSSDTQYF,TGTGCCAGCAGACTAGCCCTAAGCTCAGATACGCAGTATTTT
14,TRBJ1-4,TRBD1,TRBV28,NA,CASRPQGVMEKLFF,TGTGCCAGCAGGCCACAGGGGGTAATGGAAAAACTGTTTTTT
16,TRBJ2-3,NA,TRBV18,NA,CASLTVPGVGTDTQYF,TGTGCCAGCTTAACGGTACCCGGGGTCGGCACAGATACGCAGTATTTT
16,TRBJ1-1,TRBD1,TRBV5-4,NA,CASSGGGTGRNTEAFF,TGTGCCAGCAGCGGAGGGGGGACAGGGCGGAACACTGAAGCTTTCTTT
14,TRBJ2-5,NA,TRBV7-9,NA,CASSFGLTGETQYF,TGTGCCAGCAGCTTCGGACTCACGGGGGAGACCCAGTACTTC
15,TRBJ2-1,NA,TRBV7-3,NA,CASSLGGEAYNEQFF,TGTGCCAGCAGCCTTGGGGGAGAAGCCTACAATGAGCAGTTCTTC
13,TRBJ1-1,NA,TRBV2,NA,CASSERQLSEAFF,TGTGCCAGCAGTGAGAGGCAGCTATCTGAAGCTTTCTTT
14,TRBJ2-1,NA,TRBV11-2,NA,CASSRPRAANEQFF,TGTGCCAGCAGCCGACCCCGGGCCGCCAATGAGCAGTTCTTC
14,TRBJ1-4,NA,TRBV18,NA,CASSPPWGNEKLFF,TGTGCCAGCTCACCACCATGGGGAAATGAAAAACTGTTTTTT
13,TRBJ2-1,TRBD1,TRBV11-3,NA,CASSRDRDNEQFF,TGTGCCAGCAGCCGGGACAGGGACAATGAGCAGTTCTTC
14,TRBJ2-3,TRBD2,TRBV11-2,NA,CASSLSGGPDTQYF,TGTGCCAGCAGCTTAAGCGGGGGACCAGATACGCAGTATTTT
15,TRBJ1-1,NA,TRBV27,medium-sized,CASSLYRTLGTEAFF,TGTGCCAGCAGTTTATACAGGACTTTGGGCACTGAAGCTTTCTTT
14,TRBJ2-2,NA,TRBV3-1/TRBV3-2,NA,CASSQRPNTGELFF,TGTGCCAGCAGCCAACGGCCGAACACCGGGGAGCTGTTTTTT
16,TRBJ2-1,TRBD1,TRBV28,few,CASSALQGLPYNEQFF,TGTGCCAGCAGTGCCTTACAGGGGCTCCCCTACAATGAGCAGTTCTTC
14,TRBJ2-5,NA,TRBV6-1,NA,CASSELWGSETQYF,TGTGCCAGCAGTGAACTCTGGGGGAGCGAGACCCAGTACTTC
12,TRBJ1-2,TRBD1,TRBV12-3/TRBV12-4,NA,CASSLLEQGGSF,TGTGCCAGCAGTTTATTGGAGCAGGGGGGCTCCTTC
14,TRBJ2-7,TRBD2,TRBV19,NA,CASSITSGAYEQYF,TGTGCCAGTAGTATAACTAGCGGAGCCTACGAGCAGTACTTC
13,TRBJ2-7,TRBD2,TRBV12-3/TRBV12-4,few,CASSGLAPNEQYF,TGTGCCAGCAGTGGACTAGCCCCCAACGAGCAGTACTTC
16,TRBJ1-4,NA,TRBV2,NA,CASSEGRGYGEEKLFF,TGTGCCAGCTCCGAGGGTAGAGGGTACGGGGAGGAAAAACTGTTTTTT
16,TRBJ2-7,NA,TRBV11-1,NA,CASTDRLGARPYEQYF,TGTGCCAGCACCGATCGGTTAGGGGCAAGGCCCTACGAGCAGTACTTC